Below, one TCR beta chain is given with its context. Germline V CDR1 and CDR2: SGHTA, FQGTGA. V was cut by 5 bases and J by 0 bases, with 26 bases left in between. This CDR3 has 20 amino acids. This sample is part of a study of shared T cell receptors in the human thymus. Clones were sequenced by immunoSEQ multiplex PCR, and TCRdb holds only the in-frame ones, with some missing. The sample lists over 350,000 clones; around 95% were seen once. The TCR was taken from a human donor. V gene TRBV7-3 combines with J gene TRBJ1-3, with TRBD1 as a possible D gene (6 bases). Sequenced sample: thymocytes. The CDR3 spells CASSPSAAGVSPHSGNTIYF. The CDR3 DNA follows: TGTGCCAGCAGCCCCTCGGCCGCAGGGGTCTCGCCTCACTCTGGAAACACCATATATTTT. Full variable domain (rest looked up from reference TRBV7-3 and TRBJ1-3): GAGVSQTPSNKVTEKGKYVELRCDPISGHTALYWYRQSLGQGPEFLIYFQGTGAADDSGLPNDRFFAVRPEGSVSTLKIQRTERGDSAVYLCASSPSAAGVSPHSGNTIYFGEGSWLTVV.